This TCR beta chain was sequenced for a study of T cell responses to AZD1222 COVID-19 vaccine. The study, taken as a whole, reports: White British donors predominated, females outnumbered males, and clonal diversity was possibly underestimated. Baseline seropositivity occurred in only six or seven AZD1222 recipients. Nearly half of unique spike-specific TCRs reportedly avoided B.1.351 and B.1.1.7 mutated regions. Repertoires were sampled only after the peak T cell response.

CDR1 is KGHDR and CDR2 is SFDVKD in the germline V gene. Trimming took 2 bases from V and 4 from J; bases not matched to a gene: 8. This CDR3 region has 16 residues. Comments on this clone: Its antigen is still unknown.

Using immunoSEQ multiplex PCR, the repertoire was profiled, and TCRdb retains in-frame clones only, with some absent. The table includes about 120,000 clones, less than 90% detected once. The source material was peripheral blood, sampled on day 0 of AZD1222 vaccination. V usage is TRBV24-1 and J usage is TRBJ2-5, with 8 bases fitting TRBD1. The sequence came from an adult in good health. The CDR3: CATSDSDRGNGETQYF. The CDR3 DNA is TGTGCCACCAGTGATTCAGACAGGGGAAATGGAGAGACCCAGTACTTC.